This T cell receptor beta chain was profiled in a study of blood T cell repertoires in COVID-19. Study background: COVID-19 samples collected from the United States, Italy and Spain covered acute and convalescent phases. Nucleic acid was either cDNA or gDNA, and it came from T cells, B-cell-depleted T cells, or PBMCs.

Original processing notes: Amplification of reference gene primers provided the estimated nucleated cell counts. The data were produced by immunoSEQ multiplex PCR, yet TCRdb's version contains in-frame clones alone and is incomplete. That table is the source of V, J and clone size, and D and trimming were worked out from the DNA. The sample shows some 450,000 clones, around 90% of them seen only once. Seattle participants joined during active infection and were tracked over time. Trimming removed 7 bases at V and 6 bases at J, with 18 bases between. The germline V gene encodes CDR1 LNHDA and CDR2 SQIVND (reference sequence). The CDR3 runs to 14 residues.

The chain recombines TRBV19 with TRBJ1-1; TRBD1 might be the D (5 bases). Sample: peripheral blood. The sequence was obtained from a man between 18 and 35 years old with COVID-19, enrolled during active disease. The CDR3 is CASTLGGSSAEAFF. The CDR3, as DNA: TGTGCCAGTACCCTCGGGGGGTCTAGTGCTGAAGCTTTCTTT.